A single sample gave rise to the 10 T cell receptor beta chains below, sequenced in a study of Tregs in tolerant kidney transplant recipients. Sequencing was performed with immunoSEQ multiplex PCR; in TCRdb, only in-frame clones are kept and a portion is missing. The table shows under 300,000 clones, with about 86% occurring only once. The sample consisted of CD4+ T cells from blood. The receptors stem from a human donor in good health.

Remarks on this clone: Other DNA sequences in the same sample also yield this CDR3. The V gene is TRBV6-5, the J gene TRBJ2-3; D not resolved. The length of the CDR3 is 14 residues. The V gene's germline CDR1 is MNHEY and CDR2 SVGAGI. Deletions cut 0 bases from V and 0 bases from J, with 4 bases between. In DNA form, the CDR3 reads TGTGCCAGCAGTTACTCGGGTAGCACAGATACGCAGTATTTT. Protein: CASSYSGSTDTQYF.

The CDR3 sequence: CASSSGPGDETQYF. The CDR3 bases are TGCGCCAGCAGCTCCGGGCCCGGGGATGAGACCCAGTACTTC. This chain joins TRBV5-1 and TRBJ2-5, with a possible D match to TRBD2 (5 bases). Trimming took off 3 bases at V and 5 bases at J, with 14 bases between the two ends. The length of the CDR3 is 14 residues. CDR1 and CDR2 from the germline V gene are SGHRS and YFSETQ.

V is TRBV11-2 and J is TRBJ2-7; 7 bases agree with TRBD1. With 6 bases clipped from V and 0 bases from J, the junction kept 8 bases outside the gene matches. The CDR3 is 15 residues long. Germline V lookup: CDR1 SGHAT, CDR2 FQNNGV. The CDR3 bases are TGTGCCAGCAGAAAGGACAGGTCATACTCCTACGAGCAGTACTTC. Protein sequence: CASRKDRSYSYEQYF. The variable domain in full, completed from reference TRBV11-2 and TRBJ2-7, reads EAGVAQSPRYKIIEKRQSVAFWCNPISGHATLYWYQQILGQGPKLLIQFQNNGVVDDSQLPKDRFSAERLKGVDSTLKIQPAKLEDSAVYLCASRKDRSYSYEQYFGPGTRLTVT.

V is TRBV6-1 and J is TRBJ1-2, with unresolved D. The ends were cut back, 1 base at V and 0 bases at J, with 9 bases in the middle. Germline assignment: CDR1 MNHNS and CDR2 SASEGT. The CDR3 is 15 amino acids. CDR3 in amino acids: CASSEGIFSNYGYTF. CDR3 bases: TGTGCCAGCAGTGAAGGGATCTTTTCTAACTATGGCTACACCTTC.

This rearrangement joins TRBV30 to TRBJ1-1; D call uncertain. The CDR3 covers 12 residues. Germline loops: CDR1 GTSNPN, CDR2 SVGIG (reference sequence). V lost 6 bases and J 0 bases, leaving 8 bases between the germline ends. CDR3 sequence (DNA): TGTGCCTGCCAGGAGTTGAACACTGAAGCTTTCTTT. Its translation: CACQELNTEAFF.

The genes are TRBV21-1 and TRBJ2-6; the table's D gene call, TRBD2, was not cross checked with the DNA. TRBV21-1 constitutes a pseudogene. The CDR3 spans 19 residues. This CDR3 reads CASSKWLRDSSSGANVLTF. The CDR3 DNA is TGTGCCAGCAGCAAATGGCTTCGGGACTCAAGCTCTGGGGCCAACGTCCTGACTTTC.

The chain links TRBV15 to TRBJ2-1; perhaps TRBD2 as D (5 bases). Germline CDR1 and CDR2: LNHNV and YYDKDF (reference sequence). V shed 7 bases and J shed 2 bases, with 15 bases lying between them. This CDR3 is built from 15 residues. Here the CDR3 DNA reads TGTGCCACCACTCCCCACCGGGATACCTACAATGAGCAGTTCTTC. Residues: CATTPHRDTYNEQFF.

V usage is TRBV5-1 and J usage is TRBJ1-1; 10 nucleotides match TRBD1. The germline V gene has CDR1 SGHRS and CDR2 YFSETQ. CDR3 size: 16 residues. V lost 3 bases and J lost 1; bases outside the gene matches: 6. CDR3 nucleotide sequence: TGCGCCAGCAGCTACCTCGGGACAGGGGAGAACACTGAAGCTTTCTTT. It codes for CASSYLGTGENTEAFF. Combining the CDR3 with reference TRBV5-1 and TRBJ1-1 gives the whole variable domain KAGVTQTPRYLIKTRGQQVTLSCSPISGHRSVSWYQQTPGQGLQFLFEYFSETQRNKGNFPGRFSGRQFSNSRSEMNVSTLELGDSALYLCASSYLGTGENTEAFFGQGTRLTVV.

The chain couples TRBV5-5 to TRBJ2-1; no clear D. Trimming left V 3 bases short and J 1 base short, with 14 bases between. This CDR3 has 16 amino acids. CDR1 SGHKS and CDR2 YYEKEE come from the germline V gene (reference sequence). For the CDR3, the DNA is TGTGCCAGCAGCTCTTCCCTAGATCCGTCCTACAATGAGCAGTTCTTC. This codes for CASSSSLDPSYNEQFF. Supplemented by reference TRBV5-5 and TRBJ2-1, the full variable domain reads DAGVTQSPTHLIKTRGQQVTLRCSPISGHKSVSWYQQVLGQGPQFIFQYYEKEERGRGNFPDRFSARQFPNYSSELNVNALLLGDSALYLCASSSSLDPSYNEQFFGPGTRLTVL.

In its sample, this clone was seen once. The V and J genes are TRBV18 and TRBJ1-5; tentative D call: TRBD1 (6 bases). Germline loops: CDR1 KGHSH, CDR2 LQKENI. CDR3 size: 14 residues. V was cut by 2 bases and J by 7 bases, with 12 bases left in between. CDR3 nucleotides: TGTGCCAGCTCACCAATACAGGGAGGCCAGCCCCAGCATTTT. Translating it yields CASSPIQGGQPQHF.